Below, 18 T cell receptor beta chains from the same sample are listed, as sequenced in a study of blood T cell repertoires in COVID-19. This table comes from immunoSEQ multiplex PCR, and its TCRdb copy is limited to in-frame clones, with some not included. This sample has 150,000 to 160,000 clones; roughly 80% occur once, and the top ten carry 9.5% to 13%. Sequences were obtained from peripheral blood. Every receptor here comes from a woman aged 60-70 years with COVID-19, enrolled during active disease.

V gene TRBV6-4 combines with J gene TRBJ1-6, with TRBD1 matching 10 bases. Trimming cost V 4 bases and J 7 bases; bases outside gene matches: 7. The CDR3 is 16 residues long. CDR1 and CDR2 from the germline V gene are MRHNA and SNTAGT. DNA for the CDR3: TGTGCCAGCAGTGCCTCCCCGGGACAGGGGAATTCACCCCTCCACTTT. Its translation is CASSASPGQGNSPLHF.

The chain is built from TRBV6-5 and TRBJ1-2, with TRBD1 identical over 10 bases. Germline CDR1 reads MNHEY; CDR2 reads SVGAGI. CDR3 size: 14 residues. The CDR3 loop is CTGGTGEKVYGYTF. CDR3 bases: TGTACCGGCGGGACAGGGGAAAAAGTCTATGGCTACACCTTC.

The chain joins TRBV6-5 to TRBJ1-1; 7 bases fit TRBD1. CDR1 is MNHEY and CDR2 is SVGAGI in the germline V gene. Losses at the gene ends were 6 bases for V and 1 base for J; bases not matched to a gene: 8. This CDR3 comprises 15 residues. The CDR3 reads CASRLGQRPNTEAFF. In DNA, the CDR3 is TGTGCCAGCAGGCTGGGACAGAGGCCGAACACTGAAGCTTTCTTT.

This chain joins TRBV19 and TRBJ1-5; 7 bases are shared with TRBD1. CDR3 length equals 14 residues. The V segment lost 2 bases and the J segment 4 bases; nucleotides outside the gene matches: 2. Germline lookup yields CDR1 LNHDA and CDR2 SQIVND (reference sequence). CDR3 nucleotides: TGTGCCAGTAGTATAAGGGGGCCGAATCAGCCCCAGCATTTT. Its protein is CASSIRGPNQPQHF.

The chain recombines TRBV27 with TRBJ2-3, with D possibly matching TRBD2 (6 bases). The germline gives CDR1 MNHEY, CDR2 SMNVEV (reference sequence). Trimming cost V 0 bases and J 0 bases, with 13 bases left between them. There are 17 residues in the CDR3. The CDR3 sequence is CASSLSKVAASTDTQYF. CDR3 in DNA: TGTGCCAGCAGTTTATCGAAGGTAGCGGCTAGCACAGATACGCAGTATTTT.

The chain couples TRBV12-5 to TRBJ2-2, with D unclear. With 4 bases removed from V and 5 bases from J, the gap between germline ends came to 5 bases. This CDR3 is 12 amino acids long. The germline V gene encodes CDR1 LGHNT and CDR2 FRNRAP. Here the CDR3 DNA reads TGTGCTAGTGGTTCCTTTACCGGGGAGCTGTTTTTT. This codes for CASGSFTGELFF.

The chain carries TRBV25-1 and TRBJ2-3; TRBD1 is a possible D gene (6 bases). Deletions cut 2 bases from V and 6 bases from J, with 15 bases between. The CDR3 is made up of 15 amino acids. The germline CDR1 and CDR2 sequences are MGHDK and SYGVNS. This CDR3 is CASSEANRVTDTQYF. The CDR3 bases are TGTGCCAGCAGTGAAGCTAACAGGGTGACGGATACGCAGTATTTT.

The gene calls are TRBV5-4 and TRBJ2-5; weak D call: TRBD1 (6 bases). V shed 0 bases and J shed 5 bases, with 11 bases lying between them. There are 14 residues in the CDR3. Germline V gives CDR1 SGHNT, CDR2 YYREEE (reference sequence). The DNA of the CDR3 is TGTGCCAGCAGCTTGGTGGACAGAGGGGAGACCCAGTACTTC. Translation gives CASSLVDRGETQYF.

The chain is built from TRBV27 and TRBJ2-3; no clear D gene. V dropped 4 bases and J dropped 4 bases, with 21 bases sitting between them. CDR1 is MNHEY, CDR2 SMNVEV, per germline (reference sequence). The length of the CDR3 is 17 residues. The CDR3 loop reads CASSSLVGSPPADTQYF. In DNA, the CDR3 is TGTGCCAGCAGTTCCTTAGTGGGCAGCCCTCCGGCAGATACGCAGTATTTT.

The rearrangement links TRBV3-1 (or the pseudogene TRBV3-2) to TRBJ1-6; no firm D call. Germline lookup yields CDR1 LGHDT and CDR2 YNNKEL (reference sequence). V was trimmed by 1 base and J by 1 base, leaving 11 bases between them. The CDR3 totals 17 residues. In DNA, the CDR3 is TGTGCCAGCAGCCAAGGTGGGAGTCCGTCCTATAATTCACCCCTCCACTTT. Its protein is CASSQGGSPSYNSPLHF.

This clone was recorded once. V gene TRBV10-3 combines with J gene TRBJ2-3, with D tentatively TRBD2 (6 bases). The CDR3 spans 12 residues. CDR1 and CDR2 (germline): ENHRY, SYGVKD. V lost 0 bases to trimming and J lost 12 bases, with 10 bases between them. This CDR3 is CAISESASVQYF. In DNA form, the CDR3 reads TGTGCCATCAGTGAGTCGGCTAGCGTCCAGTATTTT.

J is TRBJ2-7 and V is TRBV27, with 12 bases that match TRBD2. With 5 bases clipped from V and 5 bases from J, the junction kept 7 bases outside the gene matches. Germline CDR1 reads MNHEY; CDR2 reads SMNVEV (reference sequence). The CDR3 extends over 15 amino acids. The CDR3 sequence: CASSPRTSGTNEQYF. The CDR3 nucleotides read TGTGCCAGCAGTCCAAGGACTAGCGGGACAAACGAGCAGTACTTC.

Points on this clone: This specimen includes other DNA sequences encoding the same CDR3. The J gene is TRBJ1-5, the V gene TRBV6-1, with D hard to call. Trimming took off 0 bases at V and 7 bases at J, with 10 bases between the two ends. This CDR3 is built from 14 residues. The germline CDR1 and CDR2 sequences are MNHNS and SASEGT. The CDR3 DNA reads TGTGCCAGCAGTGAAGCCGGCGGGAACCAGCCCCAGCATTTT. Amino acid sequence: CASSEAGGNQPQHF.

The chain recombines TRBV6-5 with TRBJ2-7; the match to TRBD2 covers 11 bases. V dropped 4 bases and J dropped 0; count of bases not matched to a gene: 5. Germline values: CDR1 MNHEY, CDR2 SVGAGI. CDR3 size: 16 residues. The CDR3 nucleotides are TGTGCCAGCAGTTGGACTAGCGGGCAGAGCTCCTACGAGCAGTACTTC. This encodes CASSWTSGQSSYEQYF.

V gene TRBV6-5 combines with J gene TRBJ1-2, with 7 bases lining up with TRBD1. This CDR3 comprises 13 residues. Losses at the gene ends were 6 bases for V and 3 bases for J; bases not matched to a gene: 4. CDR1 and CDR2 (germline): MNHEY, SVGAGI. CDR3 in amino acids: CASRLGQDYGYTF. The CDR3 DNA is TGTGCCAGCAGGCTCGGACAGGACTATGGCTACACCTTC.

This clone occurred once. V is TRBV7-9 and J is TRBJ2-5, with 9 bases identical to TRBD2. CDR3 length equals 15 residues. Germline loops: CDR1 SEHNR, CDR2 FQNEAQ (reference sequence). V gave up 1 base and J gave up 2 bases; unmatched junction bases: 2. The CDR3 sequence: CASSLDAGGQETQYF. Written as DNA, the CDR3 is TGTGCCAGCAGCTTAGACGCGGGGGGGCAAGAGACCCAGTACTTC.

In DNA, the CDR3 is TGTGCCAGCAGCTTAGTCGGGACTTGGCAAGCAGGGGGAAACACCATATATTTT. This gives the protein CASSLVGTWQAGGNTIYF. The chain has TRBV7-2 and TRBJ1-3, with D possibly TRBD1 on 5 matching bases. Germline V gene sequence: CDR1 SGHTA, CDR2 FQGNSA. Trimming left V 1 base short and J 4 bases short, with 20 bases between. The CDR3 has 18 amino acids.

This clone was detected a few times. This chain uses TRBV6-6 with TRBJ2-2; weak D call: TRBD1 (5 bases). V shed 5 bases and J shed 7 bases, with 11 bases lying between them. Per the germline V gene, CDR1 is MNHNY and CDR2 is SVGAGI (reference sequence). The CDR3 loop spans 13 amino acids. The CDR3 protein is CASSRQGHGELFF. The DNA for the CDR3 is TGTGCCAGCAGTCGTCAGGGTCACGGGGAGCTGTTTTTT.